The text below deals with one T cell receptor beta chain. No cognate antigen has been identified for it. It has no much larger one-base neighbor in the sample; base qualities were not kept. Frozen genomic DNA underwent high-throughput TCRbeta CDR3 sequencing by immunoSEQ, including PCR amplification, mapping, bias correction and internal controls. The authors' pipeline ran thus. Only productive rearrangements were retained, and each unique TCRbeta sequence was defined by its CDR3 nucleotide sequence together with its V and J gene. For classification of a sequence as donor-reactive, at least 5-fold expansion in CFSE-low cells relative to unstimulated pre-transplant cells and a frequency of at least 0.01% were required. To ensure at least 90% detection power, minimum frequency thresholds were set for each subject based on that subject's lowest-template unstimulated sample. Jensen-Shannon divergence between the top 1000 TCRbeta sequences after and before transplant was used to measure repertoire turnover. Two-sided Fisher's exact tests were used to test for changes in the detection of donor-reactive sequences. TCRdb mirrors the immuneACCESS table, restricted to in-frame sequences. Some clones are absent from its copies; in checked studies, under half trace to an unresolved V gene, and the reason for the others is unknown. For V, J and clone size, that table is used; D and trimming come from the DNA. The sample includes about 51,000 clones, with about 86% observed a single time. Over 13% of the sample is in the top ten clones.

The cysteine opens and the phenylalanine closes a CDR3 of 15 amino acids. Of the read, only the CDR3 DNA is kept; its 45 bases are in frame from base 1. The V and J ends are trimmed by 0 bases and 4 bases, leaving 10 bases between them. Reading the germline V gene (reference sequence) gives CDR1 SEHNR and CDR2 FQNEAQ. Unstimulated PBMCs, after thawing, were stained for CD3, CD4 and CD8 and then FACS-sorted into CD3+CD4+ and CD3+CD8+ populations. Each of the 8 studied subjects was randomized to immunosuppression withdrawal. The Qiagen DNeasy Blood and Tissue Kit was used for isolation of genomic DNA. The data stem from a study of T cell clones after liver transplantation (dated by TCRdb to between 2018 and 2021). For context, the study as a whole: Samples were obtained from ITN030ST, a randomized trial in which withdrawal of immunosuppression was attempted within 2 years of liver transplantation. Donor-reactive T cell clones were identified using TCRbeta sequencing after a pre-transplant mixed lymphocyte reaction and were then followed in post-transplant blood. As an antigen-independent comparator for the donor-reactive sequences, third party-reactive TCRbeta sequences from pre-transplant MLRs were identified as well. Of the eight recipients, a few were HCV-positive, while the remaining recipients had been transplanted for non-autoimmune, non-viral indications. The subjects received no induction therapy and were kept on standard immunosuppression until randomization at 12-24 months post-transplant. To count as tolerant, a recipient had to stay completely off immunosuppression for at least one year without liver enzymes climbing beyond twice the upper limit of normal. Blood samples were collected pre-transplant, pre-randomization before withdrawal, and post-randomization after either complete withdrawal or failed withdrawal. Of the 8 liver transplant recipients making up the studied cohort, 3 were classified as tolerant and 5 as non-tolerant.

Findings and caveats that apply to the study as a whole: The conclusions were preliminary, being limited by small, heterogeneous patient numbers and by non-standardized post-transplant time points. Without allograft tissue specimens, donor-reactive T cells may have migrated into the graft rather than being deleted. Circulating donor-reactive CD4 TCRbeta sequences fell significantly post-transplant in 5 of 8 subjects, irrespective of tolerance or HCV status. The decline in donor-reactive sequences exceeded the decline in third party-reactive sequences, suggesting partial antigen-specific deletion that was unrelated to withdrawal success. After accounting for repertoire turnover, donor-reactive detection was significantly reduced in 7 of 8 subjects for CD4 and 8 of 8 for CD8. In two subjects, low numbers of available donor cells limited the measurable donor-reactive repertoire.

The source material was CD8+ T cells from blood, sampled 12 months after liver transplant. The rearranged segments are TRBV7-9 and TRBJ2-1; 6 matching bases give a weak D call of TRBD2. The sequence was obtained from a human patient who received a liver transplant. Post transplant, some T cells may arise from the graft donor. The DNA sequence reads TGTGCCAGCAGCTTAGCTGGGCTAGCGTACAATGAGCAGTTCTTC. It specifies CASSLAGLAYNEQFF.